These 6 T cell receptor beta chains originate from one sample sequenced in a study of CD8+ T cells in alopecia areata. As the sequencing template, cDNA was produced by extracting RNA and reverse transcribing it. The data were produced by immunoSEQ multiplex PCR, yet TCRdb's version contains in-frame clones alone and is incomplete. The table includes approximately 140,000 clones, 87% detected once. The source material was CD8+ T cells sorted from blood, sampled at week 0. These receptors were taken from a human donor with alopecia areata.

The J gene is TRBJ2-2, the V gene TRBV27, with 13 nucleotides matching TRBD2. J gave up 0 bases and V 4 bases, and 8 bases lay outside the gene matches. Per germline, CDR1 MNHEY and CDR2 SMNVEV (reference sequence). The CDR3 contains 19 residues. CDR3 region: CASSSASTSGGTNTGELFF. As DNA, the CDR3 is TGTGCCAGCAGTTCCGCCTCGACTAGCGGGGGGACGAACACCGGGGAGCTGTTTTTT.

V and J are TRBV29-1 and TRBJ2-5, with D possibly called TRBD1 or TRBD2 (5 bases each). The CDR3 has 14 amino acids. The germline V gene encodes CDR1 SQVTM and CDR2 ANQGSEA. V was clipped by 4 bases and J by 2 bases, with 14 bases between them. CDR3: CSVVGASSQETQYF. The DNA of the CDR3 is TGCAGCGTTGTAGGGGCTAGCAGTCAAGAGACCCAGTACTTC.

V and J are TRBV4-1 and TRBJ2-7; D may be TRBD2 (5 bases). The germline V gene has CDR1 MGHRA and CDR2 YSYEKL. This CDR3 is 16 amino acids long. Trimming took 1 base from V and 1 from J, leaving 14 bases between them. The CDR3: CASSQVGETKSYEQYF. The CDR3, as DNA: TGCGCCAGCAGCCAAGTGGGAGAGACAAAATCCTACGAGCAGTACTTC.

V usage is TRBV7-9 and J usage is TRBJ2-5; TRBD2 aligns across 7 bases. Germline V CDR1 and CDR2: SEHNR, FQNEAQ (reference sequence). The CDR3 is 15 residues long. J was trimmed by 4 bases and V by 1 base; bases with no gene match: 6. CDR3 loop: CASSLVGGSRETQYF. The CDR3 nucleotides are TGTGCCAGCAGCTTAGTGGGCGGGAGCCGAGAGACCCAGTACTTC.

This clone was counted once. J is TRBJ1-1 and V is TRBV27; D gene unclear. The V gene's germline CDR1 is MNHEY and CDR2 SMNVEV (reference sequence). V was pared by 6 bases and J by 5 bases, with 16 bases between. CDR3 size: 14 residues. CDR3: CASRKADIRTEAFF. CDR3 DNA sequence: TGTGCCAGCAGAAAAGCGGATATTAGGACTGAAGCTTTCTTT.

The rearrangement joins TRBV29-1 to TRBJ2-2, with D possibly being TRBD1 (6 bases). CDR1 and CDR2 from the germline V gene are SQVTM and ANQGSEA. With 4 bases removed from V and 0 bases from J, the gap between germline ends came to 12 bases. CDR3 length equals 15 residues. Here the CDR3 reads CSVAWDNSNTGELFF. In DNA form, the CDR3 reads TGCAGCGTTGCCTGGGACAACTCGAACACCGGGGAGCTGTTTTTT.